The T cell receptor beta chain under discussion was sequenced for a study of blood T cell repertoires in COVID-19. Authors' methods: It was from reference gene primer amplification that nucleated cell counts were estimated. Sequenced by immunoSEQ multiplex PCR; TCRdb stores in-frame clones only, minus some. Clone size and V and J calls were adopted from that table, with D and trimming inferred from the DNA. The sample holds about 250,000 clones; 88% are singletons and the top ten take roughly 6.8%. Germline lookup yields CDR1 SGHDT and CDR2 YYEEEE. V was trimmed by 1 base and J by 7 bases, leaving 17 bases between them. The CDR3 contains 16 residues.

Sequencing used peripheral blood. The chain employs TRBV5-6 and TRBJ2-2, with D possibly being TRBD2 (7 bases). The sequence derives from a woman aged 25 to 39 with COVID-19, enrolled during active disease. CDR3 loop: CASSLYREGANGELFF. The CDR3 nucleotides read TGTGCCAGCAGCTTGTACAGGGAGGGCGCGAACGGGGAGCTGTTTTTT.